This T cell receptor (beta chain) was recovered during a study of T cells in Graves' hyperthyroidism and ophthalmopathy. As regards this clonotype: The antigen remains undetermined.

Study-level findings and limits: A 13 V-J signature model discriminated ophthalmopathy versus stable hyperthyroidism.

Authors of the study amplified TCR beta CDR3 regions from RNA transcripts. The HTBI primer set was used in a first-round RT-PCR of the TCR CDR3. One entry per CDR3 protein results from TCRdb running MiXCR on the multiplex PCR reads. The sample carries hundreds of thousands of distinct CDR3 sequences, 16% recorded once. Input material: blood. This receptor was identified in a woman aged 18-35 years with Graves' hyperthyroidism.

In nucleotides, the CDR3 is TGTGCCAGCAGTGGACAGGCCGGAAGGGAAGCTTTCTTT. Its translation: CASSGQAGREAFF. This chain uses TRBV25-1 with TRBJ1-1; D might be TRBD1 (6 bases). From germline, CDR1 is MGHDK and CDR2 SYGVNS. The V gene lost 4 bases and the J gene lost 8 bases, with 14 bases spanning the gap. CDR3 length equals 13 residues.